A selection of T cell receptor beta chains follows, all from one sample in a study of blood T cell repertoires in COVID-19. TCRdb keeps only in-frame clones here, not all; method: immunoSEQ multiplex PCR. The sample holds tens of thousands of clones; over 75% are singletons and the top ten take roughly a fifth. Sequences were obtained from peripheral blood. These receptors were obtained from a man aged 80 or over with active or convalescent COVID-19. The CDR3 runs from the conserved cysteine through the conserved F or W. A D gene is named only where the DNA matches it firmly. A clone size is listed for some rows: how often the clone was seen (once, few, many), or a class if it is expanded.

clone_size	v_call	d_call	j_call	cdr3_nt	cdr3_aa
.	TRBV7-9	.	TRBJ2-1	TGTGCCAGCAGCTCCCCGGGGGCGGGGGTTGAGCAGTTCTTC	CASSSPGAGVEQFF
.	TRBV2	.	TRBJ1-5	TGTGCCAGCAGCAAGGAGTTTAGGAATCAGCCCCAGCATTTT	CASSKEFRNQPQHF
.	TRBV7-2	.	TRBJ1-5	TGTGCCAGCAGCTTAACAGGTAGTCAGCCCCAGCATTTT	CASSLTGSQPQHF
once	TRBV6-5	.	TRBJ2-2	TGTGCCACCTTGGGACTCCCGTACGGGGAGCTGTTTTTT	CATLGLPYGELFF
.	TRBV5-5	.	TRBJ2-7	TGTGCCAGCAGCCTGGAGGGGTCCCCCAGCTCCTACGAGCAGTACTTC	CASSLEGSPSSYEQYF
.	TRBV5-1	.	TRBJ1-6	TGCGCCAGCAGCTTGGTAGCAGGGAACAATTCACCCCTCCACTTT	CASSLVAGNNSPLHF
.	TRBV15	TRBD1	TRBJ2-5	TGTGCCACCAGCAGAGTTAGAGGGACAGGGTGGGTGACCCAGTACTTC	CATSRVRGTGWVTQYF
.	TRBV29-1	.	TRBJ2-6	TGCAGCGTAGACAGCTCTGGGGCCAACGTCCTGACTTTC	CSVDSSGANVLTF
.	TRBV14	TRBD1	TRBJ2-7	TGTGCCAGCAGCCATATCGGGACAGGGCCATTACCCTCCTACGAGCAGTACTTC	CASSHIGTGPLPSYEQYF
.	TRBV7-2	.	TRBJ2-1	TGTGCCAGCAGCTTACGGCGGGGCTCCTACAATGAGCAGTTCTTC	CASSLRRGSYNEQFF
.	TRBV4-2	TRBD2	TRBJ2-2	TGTGCCAGCAGCCAAGACGGTAGCGGGAGAGGATACACCGGGGAGCTGTTTTTT	CASSQDGSGRGYTGELFF
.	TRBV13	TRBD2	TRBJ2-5	TGTGCCAGCAGCCTAGGACTAGTTGCGACCCAGTACTTC	CASSLGLVATQYF
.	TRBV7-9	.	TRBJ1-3	TGTGCCAGCAGCTTCTCTGGTTTCGGTGGAAACACCATATATTTT	CASSFSGFGGNTIYF
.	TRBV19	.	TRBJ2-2	TGTGCCAGTAGTATAAAGGGGTTGGCCGGGACACTAACCGGGGAGCTGTTTTTT	CASSIKGLAGTLTGELFF
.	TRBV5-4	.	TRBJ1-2	TGTGCCAGCAGCTTGGGCAGGAACCCCTATGGCTACACCTTC	CASSLGRNPYGYTF
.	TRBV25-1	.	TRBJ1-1	TGTGCCAGCAGTGAATGGTCGCAGGGCGCTGAAGCTTTCTTT	CASSEWSQGAEAFF
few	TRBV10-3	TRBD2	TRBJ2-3	TGTGCCATCAGGCAAGGACTAGCGGGACCATCGTCAGATACGCAGTATTTT	CAIRQGLAGPSSDTQYF
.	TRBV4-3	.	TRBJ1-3	TGCGCCAGCAGCCAAGTCGGACAGGGAAACACCATATATTTT	CASSQVGQGNTIYF
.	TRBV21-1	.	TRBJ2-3	TGTGCCAGCAGCAAATATGTCGGAGATACGCAGTATTTT	CASSKYVGDTQYF
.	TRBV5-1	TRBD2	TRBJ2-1	TGCGCCAGCAGCTATTCCGGGACTAGCGGGAGGAATGAGCAGTTCTTC	CASSYSGTSGRNEQFF
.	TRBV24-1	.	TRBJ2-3	TGTGCCACCCGAGTGGGACTGGCAGATACGCAGTATTTT	CATRVGLADTQYF
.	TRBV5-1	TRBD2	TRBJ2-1	TGCGCCAGCAGCTTGGGGGCTAGCGGGTACAATGAGCAGTTCTTC	CASSLGASGYNEQFF
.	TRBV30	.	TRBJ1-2	TGTGCCTGGAGTATGGGCCTTGGCTACACCTTC	CAWSMGLGYTF
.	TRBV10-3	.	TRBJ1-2	TGTGCCATCGGTGCCAGGGAAAATGGCTACACCTTC	CAIGARENGYTF
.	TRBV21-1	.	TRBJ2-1	TGTGCCAGCAGCAAAACTTCCGGGACTAGCGGGAGTCCCTCCTACAATGAGCAGTTCTTC	CASSKTSGTSGSPSYNEQFF
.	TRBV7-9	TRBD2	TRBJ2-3	TGTGCCAGCAGCCCAGGGACTAGCGGGAGCGGCACAGATACGCAGTATTTT	CASSPGTSGSGTDTQYF
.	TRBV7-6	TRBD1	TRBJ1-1	TGTGCCAGCAGCTTACCCCGGGACAGGGAGGACACTGAAGCTTTCTTT	CASSLPRDREDTEAFF
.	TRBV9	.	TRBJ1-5	TGTGCCAGCAGCGTAGACGGCAGGGATAATCAGCCCCAGCATTTT	CASSVDGRDNQPQHF
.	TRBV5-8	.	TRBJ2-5	TGTGCCAGCAGAGATTTACAGGGTGGGAAAGAGACCCAGTACTTC	CASRDLQGGKETQYF
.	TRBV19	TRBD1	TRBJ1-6	TGTGCCAGTCGCCAACAGGGGATGAATTCACCCCTCCACTTT	CASRQQGMNSPLHF
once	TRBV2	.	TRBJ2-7	TGTGCCAGCACTAGTCTTGCGGGGTGGGGAAGCTCCTACGAGCAGTACTTC	CASTSLAGWGSSYEQYF
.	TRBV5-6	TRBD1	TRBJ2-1	TGTGCCAGCAGCCCGGCTGGGACAGAATCCTACAATGAGCAGTTCTTC	CASSPAGTESYNEQFF